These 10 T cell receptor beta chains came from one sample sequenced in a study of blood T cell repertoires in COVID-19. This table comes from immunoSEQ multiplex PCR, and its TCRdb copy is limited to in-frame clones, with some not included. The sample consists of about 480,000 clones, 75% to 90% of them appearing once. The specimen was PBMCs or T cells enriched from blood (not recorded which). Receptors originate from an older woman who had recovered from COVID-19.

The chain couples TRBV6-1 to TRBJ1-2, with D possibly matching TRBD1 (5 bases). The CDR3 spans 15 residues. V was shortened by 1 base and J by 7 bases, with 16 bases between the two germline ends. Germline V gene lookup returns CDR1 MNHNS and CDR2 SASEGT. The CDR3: CASSEDPGLSGGYTF. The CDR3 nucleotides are TGTGCCAGCAGTGAAGACCCAGGGCTGTCCGGTGGCTACACCTTC.

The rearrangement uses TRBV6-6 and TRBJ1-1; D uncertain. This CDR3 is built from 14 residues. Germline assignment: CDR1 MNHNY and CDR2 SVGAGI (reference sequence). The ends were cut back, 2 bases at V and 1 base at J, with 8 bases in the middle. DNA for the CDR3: TGTGCCAGCAGTTACCGGGTCGGGAACACTGAAGCTTTCTTT. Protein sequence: CASSYRVGNTEAFF.

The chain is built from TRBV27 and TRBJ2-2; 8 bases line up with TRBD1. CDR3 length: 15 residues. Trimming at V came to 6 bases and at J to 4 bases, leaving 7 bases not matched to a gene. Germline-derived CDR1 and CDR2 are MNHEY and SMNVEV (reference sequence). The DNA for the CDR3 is TGTGCCAGCAGCCCGGGACAGGTACTCACCGGGGAGCTGTTTTTT. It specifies CASSPGQVLTGELFF.

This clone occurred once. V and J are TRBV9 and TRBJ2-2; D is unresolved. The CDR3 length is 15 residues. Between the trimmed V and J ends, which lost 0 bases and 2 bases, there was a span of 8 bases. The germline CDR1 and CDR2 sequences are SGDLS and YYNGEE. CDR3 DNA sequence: TGTGCCAGCAGCGTAGAAAACAGAAACACCGGGGAGCTGTTTTTT. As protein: CASSVENRNTGELFF.

CDR3 coding DNA: TGTGCCAGCAGCGTATTCTCCGGGGAGCTGTTTTTT. Translation: CASSVFSGELFF. This rearrangement joins TRBV9 to TRBJ2-2; D is undetermined. The CDR3 runs to 12 residues. Looked up from germline, CDR1 is SGDLS and CDR2 is YYNGEE. The ends were cut back, 1 base at V and 6 bases at J, with 4 bases in the middle.

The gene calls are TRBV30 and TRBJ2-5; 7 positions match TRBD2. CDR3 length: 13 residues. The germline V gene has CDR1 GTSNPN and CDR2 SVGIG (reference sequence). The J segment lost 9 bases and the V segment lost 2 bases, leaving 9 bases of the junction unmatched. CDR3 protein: CAWSRTPAGAQYF. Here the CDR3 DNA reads TGTGCCTGGAGTCGGACTCCCGCGGGGGCCCAGTACTTC.

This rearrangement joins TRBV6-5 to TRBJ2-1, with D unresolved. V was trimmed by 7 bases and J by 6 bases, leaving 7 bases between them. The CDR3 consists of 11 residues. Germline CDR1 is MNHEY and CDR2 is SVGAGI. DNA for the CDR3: TGTGCCAGCATAGAGAGCAATGAGCAGTTCTTC. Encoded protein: CASIESNEQFF.

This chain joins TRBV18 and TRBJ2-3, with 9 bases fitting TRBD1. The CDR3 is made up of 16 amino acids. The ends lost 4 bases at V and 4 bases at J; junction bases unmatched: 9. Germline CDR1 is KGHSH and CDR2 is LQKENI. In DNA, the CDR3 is TGTGCCAGCTCACATCAGGGGACAGGGCTCGCAGATACGCAGTATTTT. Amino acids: CASSHQGTGLADTQYF.

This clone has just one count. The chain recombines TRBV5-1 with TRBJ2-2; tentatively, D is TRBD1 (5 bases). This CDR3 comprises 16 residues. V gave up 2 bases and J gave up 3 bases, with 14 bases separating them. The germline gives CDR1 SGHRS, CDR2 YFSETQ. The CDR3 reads CASSFHWLGDTGELFF. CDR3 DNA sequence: TGCGCCAGCAGCTTCCACTGGCTAGGGGACACCGGGGAGCTGTTTTTT.

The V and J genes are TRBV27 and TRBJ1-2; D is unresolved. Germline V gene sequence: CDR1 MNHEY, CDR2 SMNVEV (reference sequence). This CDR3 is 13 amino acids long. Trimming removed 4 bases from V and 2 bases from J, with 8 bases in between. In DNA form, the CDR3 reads TGTGCCAGCAGTTCGTACGGGAACTATGGCTACACCTTC. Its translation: CASSSYGNYGYTF.